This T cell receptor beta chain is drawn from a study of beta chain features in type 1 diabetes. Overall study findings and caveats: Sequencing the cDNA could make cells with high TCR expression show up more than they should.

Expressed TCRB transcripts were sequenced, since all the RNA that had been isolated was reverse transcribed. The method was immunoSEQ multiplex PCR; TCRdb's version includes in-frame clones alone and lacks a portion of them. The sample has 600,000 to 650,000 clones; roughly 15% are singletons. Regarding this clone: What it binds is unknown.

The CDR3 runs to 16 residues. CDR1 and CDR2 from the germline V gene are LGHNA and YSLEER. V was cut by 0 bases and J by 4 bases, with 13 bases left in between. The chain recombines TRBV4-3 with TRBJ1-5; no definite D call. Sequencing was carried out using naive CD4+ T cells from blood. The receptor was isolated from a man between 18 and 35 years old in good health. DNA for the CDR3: TGCGCCAGCAGCCAAGATCTTGGGGTACCGAATCAGCCCCAGCATTTT. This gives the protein CASSQDLGVPNQPQHF.